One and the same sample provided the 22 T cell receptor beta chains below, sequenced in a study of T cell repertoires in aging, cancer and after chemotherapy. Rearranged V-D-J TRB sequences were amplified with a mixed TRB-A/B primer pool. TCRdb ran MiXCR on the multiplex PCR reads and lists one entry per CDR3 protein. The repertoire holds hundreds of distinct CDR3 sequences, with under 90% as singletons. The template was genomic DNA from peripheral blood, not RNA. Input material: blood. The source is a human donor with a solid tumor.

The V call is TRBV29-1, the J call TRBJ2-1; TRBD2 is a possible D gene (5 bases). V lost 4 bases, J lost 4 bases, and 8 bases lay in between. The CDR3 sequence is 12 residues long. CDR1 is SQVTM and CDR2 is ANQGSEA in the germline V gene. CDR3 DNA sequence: TGCAGCGTTGTTCGGGGATACAATGAGCAGTTCTTC. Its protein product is CSVVRGYNEQFF.

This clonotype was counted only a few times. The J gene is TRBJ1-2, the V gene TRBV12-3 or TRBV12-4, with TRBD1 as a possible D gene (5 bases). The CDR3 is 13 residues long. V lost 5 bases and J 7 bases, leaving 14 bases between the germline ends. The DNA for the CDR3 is TGTGCCAGCAGTGGGATTGGGGCCATTGGCTACACCTTC. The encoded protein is CASSGIGAIGYTF.

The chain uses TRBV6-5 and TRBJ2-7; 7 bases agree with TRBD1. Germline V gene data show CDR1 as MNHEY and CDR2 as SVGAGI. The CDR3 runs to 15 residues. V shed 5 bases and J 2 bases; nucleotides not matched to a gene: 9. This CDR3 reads CASSTTGVKAYEQYF. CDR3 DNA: TGTGCCAGCAGTACCACAGGGGTAAAAGCCTACGAGCAGTACTTC.

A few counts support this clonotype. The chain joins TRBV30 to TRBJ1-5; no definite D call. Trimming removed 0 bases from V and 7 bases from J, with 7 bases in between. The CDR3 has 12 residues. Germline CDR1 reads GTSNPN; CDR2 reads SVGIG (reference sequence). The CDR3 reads CAWSVLGQPQHF. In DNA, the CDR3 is TGTGCCTGGAGTGTGCTGGGACAGCCCCAGCATTTT.

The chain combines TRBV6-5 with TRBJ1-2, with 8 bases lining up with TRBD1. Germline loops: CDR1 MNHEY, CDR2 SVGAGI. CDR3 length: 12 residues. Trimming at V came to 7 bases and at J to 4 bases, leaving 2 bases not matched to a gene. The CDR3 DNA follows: TGTGCCAGCACTACAGGGGGCTATGGCTACACCTTC. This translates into CASTTGGYGYTF.

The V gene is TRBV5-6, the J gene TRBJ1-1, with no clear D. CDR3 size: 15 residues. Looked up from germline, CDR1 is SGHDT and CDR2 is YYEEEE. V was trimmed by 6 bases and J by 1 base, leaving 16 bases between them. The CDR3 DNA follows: TGTGCCAGCAATCCCCTGAGAAGGGAGAACACTGAAGCTTTCTTT. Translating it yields CASNPLRRENTEAFF.

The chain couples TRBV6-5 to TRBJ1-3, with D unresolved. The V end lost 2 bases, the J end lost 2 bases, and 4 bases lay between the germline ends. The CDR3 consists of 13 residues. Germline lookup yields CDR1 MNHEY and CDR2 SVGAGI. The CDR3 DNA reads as TGTGCCAGCAGTTACATGGCTGGAAACACCATATATTTT. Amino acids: CASSYMAGNTIYF.

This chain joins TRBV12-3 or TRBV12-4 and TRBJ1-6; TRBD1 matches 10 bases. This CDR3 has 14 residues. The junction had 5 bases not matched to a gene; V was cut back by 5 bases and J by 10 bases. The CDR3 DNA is TGTGCCAGCAGTCTAGGGACAGGGGAATCACCCCTCCACTTT. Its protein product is CASSLGTGESPLHF.

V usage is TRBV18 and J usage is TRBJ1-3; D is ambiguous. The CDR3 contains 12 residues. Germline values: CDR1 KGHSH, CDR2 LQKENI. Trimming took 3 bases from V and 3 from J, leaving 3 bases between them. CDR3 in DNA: TGTGCCAGCTCACCTTTTGGAAACACCATATATTTT. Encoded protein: CASSPFGNTIYF.

CDR3 protein: CASSPTWKTEAFF. The DNA for the CDR3 is TGTGCCAGCAGCCCCACATGGAAAACTGAAGCTTTCTTT. This sequence joins TRBV5-4 and TRBJ1-1; D is unresolved. V dropped 4 bases and J dropped 5 bases, with 12 bases sitting between them. The germline V gene has CDR1 SGHNT and CDR2 YYREEE (reference sequence). CDR3 length: 13 amino acids.

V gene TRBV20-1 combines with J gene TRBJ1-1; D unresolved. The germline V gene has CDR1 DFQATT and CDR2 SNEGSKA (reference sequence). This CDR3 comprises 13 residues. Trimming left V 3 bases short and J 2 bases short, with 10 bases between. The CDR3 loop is CSASYQVNTEAFF. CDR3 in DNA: TGCAGTGCTAGTTACCAGGTTAACACTGAAGCTTTCTTT.

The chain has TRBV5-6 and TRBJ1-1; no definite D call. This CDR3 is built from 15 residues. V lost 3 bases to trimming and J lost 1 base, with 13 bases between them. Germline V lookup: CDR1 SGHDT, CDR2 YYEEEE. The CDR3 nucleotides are TGTGCCAGCAGCTCAGGACCGTTTGAGAACACTGAAGCTTTCTTT. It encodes CASSSGPFENTEAFF.

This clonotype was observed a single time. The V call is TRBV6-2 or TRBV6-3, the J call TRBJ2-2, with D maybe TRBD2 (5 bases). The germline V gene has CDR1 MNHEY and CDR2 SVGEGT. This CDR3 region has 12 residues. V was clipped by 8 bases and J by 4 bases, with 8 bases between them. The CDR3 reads CASGLVTGELFF. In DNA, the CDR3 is TGTGCCAGCGGACTCGTCACCGGGGAGCTGTTTTTT.

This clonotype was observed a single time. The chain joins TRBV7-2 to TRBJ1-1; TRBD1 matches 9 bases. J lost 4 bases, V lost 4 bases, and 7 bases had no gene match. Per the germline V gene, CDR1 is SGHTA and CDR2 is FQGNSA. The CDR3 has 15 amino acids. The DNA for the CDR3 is TGTGCCAGCAGCTCCGGGACAGGGATGGGCACTGAAGCTTTCTTT. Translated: CASSSGTGMGTEAFF. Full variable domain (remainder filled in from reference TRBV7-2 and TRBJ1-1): GAGVSQSPSNKVTEKGKDVELRCDPISGHTALYWYRQSLGQGLEFLIYFQGNSAPDKSGLPSDRFSAERTGGSVSTLTIQRTQQEDSAVYLCASSSGTGMGTEAFFGQGTRLTVV.

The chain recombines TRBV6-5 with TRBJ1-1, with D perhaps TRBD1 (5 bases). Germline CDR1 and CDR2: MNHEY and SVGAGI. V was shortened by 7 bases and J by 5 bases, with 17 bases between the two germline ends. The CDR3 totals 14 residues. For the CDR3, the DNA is TGTGCCAGCAATGGGGGGACCTGGAGGACTGAAGCTTTCTTT. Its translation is CASNGGTWRTEAFF.

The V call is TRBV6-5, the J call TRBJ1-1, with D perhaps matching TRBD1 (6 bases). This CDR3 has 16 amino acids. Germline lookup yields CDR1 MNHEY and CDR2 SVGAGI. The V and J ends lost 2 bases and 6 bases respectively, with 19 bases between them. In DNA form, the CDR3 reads TGTGCCAGCAGTTACGCAATGACAGGCCCAGGCGCTGAAGCTTTCTTT. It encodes CASSYAMTGPGAEAFF.

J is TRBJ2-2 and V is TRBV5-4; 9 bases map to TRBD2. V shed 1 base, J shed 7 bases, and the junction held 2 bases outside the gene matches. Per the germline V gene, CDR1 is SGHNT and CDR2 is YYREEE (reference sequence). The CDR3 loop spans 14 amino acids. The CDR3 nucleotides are TGTGCCAGCAGCTTGTTGCGGGGGGGCGGGGAGCTGTTTTTT. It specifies CASSLLRGGGELFF.

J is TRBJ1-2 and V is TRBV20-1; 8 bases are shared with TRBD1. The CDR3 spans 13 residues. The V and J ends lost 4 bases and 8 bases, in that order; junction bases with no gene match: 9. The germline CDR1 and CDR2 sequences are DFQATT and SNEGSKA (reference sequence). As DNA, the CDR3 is TGCAGTGCTAAACGCCAGGGGGCTGAAGGCTACACCTTC. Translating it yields CSAKRQGAEGYTF.

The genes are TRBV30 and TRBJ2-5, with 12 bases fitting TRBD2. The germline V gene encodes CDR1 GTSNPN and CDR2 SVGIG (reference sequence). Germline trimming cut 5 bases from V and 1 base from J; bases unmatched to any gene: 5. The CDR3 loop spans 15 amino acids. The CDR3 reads CAWGLAGGPQETQYF. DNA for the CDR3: TGTGCCTGGGGGCTAGCGGGAGGGCCCCAAGAGACCCAGTACTTC.

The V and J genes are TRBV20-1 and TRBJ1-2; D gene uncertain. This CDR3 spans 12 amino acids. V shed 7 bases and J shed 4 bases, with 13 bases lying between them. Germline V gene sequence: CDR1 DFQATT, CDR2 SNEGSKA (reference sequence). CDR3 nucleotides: TGCAGTGTCGTCTCAGGAAGCTATGGCTACACCTTC. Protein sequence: CSVVSGSYGYTF.

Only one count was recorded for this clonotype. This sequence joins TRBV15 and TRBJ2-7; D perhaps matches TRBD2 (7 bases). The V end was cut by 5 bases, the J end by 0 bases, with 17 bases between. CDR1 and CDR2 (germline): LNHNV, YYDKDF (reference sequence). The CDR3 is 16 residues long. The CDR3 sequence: CATSPGASGSSYEQYF. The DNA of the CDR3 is TGTGCCACCAGCCCGGGGGCTAGCGGCAGCTCCTACGAGCAGTACTTC.

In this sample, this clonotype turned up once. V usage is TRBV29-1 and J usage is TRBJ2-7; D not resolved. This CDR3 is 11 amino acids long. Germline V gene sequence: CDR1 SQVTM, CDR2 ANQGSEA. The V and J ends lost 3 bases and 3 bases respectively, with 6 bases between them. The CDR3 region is CSVEHGYEQYF. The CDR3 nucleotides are TGCAGCGTTGAGCATGGCTACGAGCAGTACTTC.